Each of the 5 T cell receptor beta chains below was sequenced from the same sample in a study of blood T cell repertoires in COVID-19. Method: immunoSEQ multiplex PCR; TCRdb's copy keeps in-frame clones and lacks some. The sample contains fewer than 150,000 clones, about 80% of which appear only once. The sequenced material came from peripheral blood. These receptors were obtained from a human donor in a cohort sampled during active COVID-19.

V is TRBV9 and J is TRBJ1-2, with D possibly matching TRBD1 (6 bases). The V gene lost 1 base and the J gene lost 7 bases, with 14 bases spanning the gap. Germline V CDR1 and CDR2: SGDLS, YYNGEE. There are 14 residues in the CDR3. This CDR3 is CASSVWQGFGGYTF. CDR3 nucleotide sequence: TGTGCCAGCAGCGTATGGCAGGGGTTTGGTGGCTACACCTTC.

This chain joins TRBV3-1 (or the pseudogene TRBV3-2) and TRBJ2-7; D is perhaps TRBD2 (6 bases). This CDR3 has 13 residues. V was shortened by 4 bases and J by 7 bases, with 14 bases between the two germline ends. The germline gives CDR1 LGHDT, CDR2 YNNKEL (reference sequence). In nucleotides, the CDR3 is TGTGCCAGCAGCCTCATAGGGGCGGGGGAGCAGTACTTC. This gives the protein CASSLIGAGEQYF.

The chain uses TRBV6-5 and TRBJ2-2; D is ambiguous. V dropped 8 bases and J dropped 4 bases, with 11 bases sitting between them. The CDR3 contains 13 residues. CDR1 is MNHEY and CDR2 is SVGAGI in the germline V gene. The CDR3 reads CASAFRVTGELFF. CDR3 bases: TGTGCCAGCGCGTTTCGGGTCACCGGGGAGCTGTTTTTT.

This chain uses TRBV27 with TRBJ2-3, with unresolved D. V was pared by 0 bases and J by 5 bases, with 9 bases between. Germline lookup yields CDR1 MNHEY and CDR2 SMNVEV (reference sequence). The CDR3 has 14 amino acids. The CDR3 nucleotides are TGTGCCAGCAGTTTATCCTTGCCGAGAGATACGCAGTATTTT. It encodes CASSLSLPRDTQYF.

V gene TRBV6-5 combines with J gene TRBJ1-1; 8 nucleotides line up with TRBD1. CDR3 size: 12 residues. Germline assignment: CDR1 MNHEY and CDR2 SVGAGI. V was clipped by 9 bases and J by 4 bases; unmatched bases: 4. CDR3 residues: CASAGGGTEAFF. For the CDR3, the DNA is TGTGCCAGTGCAGGGGGCGGCACTGAAGCTTTCTTT.